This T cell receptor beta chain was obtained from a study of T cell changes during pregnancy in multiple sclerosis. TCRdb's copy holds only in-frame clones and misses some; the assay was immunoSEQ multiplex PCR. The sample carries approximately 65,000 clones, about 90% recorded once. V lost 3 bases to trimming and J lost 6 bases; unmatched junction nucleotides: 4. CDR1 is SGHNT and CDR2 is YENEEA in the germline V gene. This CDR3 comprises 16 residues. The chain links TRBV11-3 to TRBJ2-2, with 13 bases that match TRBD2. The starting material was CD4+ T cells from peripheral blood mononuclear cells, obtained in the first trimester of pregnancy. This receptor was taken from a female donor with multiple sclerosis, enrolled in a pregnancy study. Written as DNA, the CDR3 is TGTGCCAGCAGCTTGGGGACTAGCGGGGCCCCCGGGGAGCTGTTTTTT. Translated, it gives CASSLGTSGAPGELFF.